The 22 T cell receptor beta chains listed next were all sequenced from one sample in a study of T cell responses to AZD1222 COVID-19 vaccine. The method was immunoSEQ multiplex PCR; TCRdb's version includes in-frame clones alone and lacks a portion of them. This sample has 130,000 or so clones, with over 90% found just once. The material sequenced was peripheral blood, taken on day 0 of AZD1222 vaccination. These receptors came from an adult in good health.

This chain joins TRBV5-1 and TRBJ2-5; 13 bases agree with TRBD2. Per germline, CDR1 SGHRS and CDR2 YFSETQ. The CDR3 runs 16 residues. Trimming took 4 bases from V and 5 from J; bases not matched to a gene: 8. The CDR3, as DNA: TGCGCCAGCAGCATAGGACTAGCGGGAGATATTGAGACCCAGTACTTC. This codes for CASSIGLAGDIETQYF.

The chain links TRBV30 to TRBJ1-2; maybe TRBD1 (6 bases). CDR3 length: 12 residues. The germline CDR1 and CDR2 sequences are GTSNPN and SVGIG (reference sequence). Deletions cut 3 bases from V and 8 bases from J, with 13 bases between. In nucleotides, the CDR3 is TGTGCCTGGAGCCCACAGGGCGGCGGCTACACCTTC. Its protein product is CAWSPQGGGYTF.

This rearrangement joins TRBV10-2 to TRBJ2-1; 11 bases fit TRBD2. The V gene's germline CDR1 is WSHSY and CDR2 SAAADI. V was pared by 7 bases and J by 5 bases, with 10 bases of the junction left unmatched. This CDR3 spans 16 amino acids. CDR3 coding DNA: TGCGCCAGCAAGGAACTAGCGGGAGTAGTCGACAATGAGCAGTTCTTC. It translates to CASKELAGVVDNEQFF.

This rearrangement joins TRBV27 to TRBJ2-3; tentative D call: TRBD1 (5 bases). V dropped 7 bases and J dropped 8 bases, with 22 bases sitting between them. Germline V lookup: CDR1 MNHEY, CDR2 SMNVEV (reference sequence). The CDR3 contains 15 residues. The DNA of the CDR3 is TGTGCCAGCACCTCCGGAGACAGACTCCTGGGTACGCAGTATTTT. This gives the protein CASTSGDRLLGTQYF.

The chain combines TRBV9 with TRBJ2-5; the match to TRBD1 covers 9 bases. The CDR3 covers 15 residues. Trimming cost V 4 bases and J 2 bases; bases outside gene matches: 6. From germline, CDR1 is SGDLS and CDR2 YYNGEE. This CDR3 is CASSRGDRAQETQYF. DNA of the CDR3: TGTGCCAGCAGCAGAGGGGACAGGGCACAAGAGACCCAGTACTTC.

This chain's CDR3 is CSASEAGNTGELFF. DNA for the CDR3: TGCAGTGCTAGTGAGGCAGGGAACACCGGGGAGCTGTTTTTT. The rearrangement joins TRBV20-1 to TRBJ2-2; D is uncertain. The CDR3 extends over 14 amino acids. Trimming took off 3 bases at V and 1 base at J, with 9 bases between the two ends. Germline assignment: CDR1 DFQATT and CDR2 SNEGSKA (reference sequence).

The genes are TRBV7-3 and TRBJ1-4; D gene unclear. CDR1 and CDR2 from the germline V gene are SGHTA and FQGTGA. The CDR3 is made up of 18 amino acids. Trimming pared 2 bases from V and 4 bases from J, leaving 20 bases between. CDR3 coding DNA: TGTGCCAGCAGCTTACCCTTTGGGCATCTGTCAGGTAATGAAAAACTGTTTTTT. Its protein is CASSLPFGHLSGNEKLFF. Supplemented by reference TRBV7-3 and TRBJ1-4, the full variable domain reads GAGVSQTPSNKVTEKGKYVELRCDPISGHTALYWYRQSLGQGPEFLIYFQGTGAADDSGLPNDRFFAVRPEGSVSTLKIQRTERGDSAVYLCASSLPFGHLSGNEKLFFGSGTQLSVL.

The V gene is TRBV7-3, the J gene TRBJ2-1, with 11 nucleotides matching TRBD2. Trimming at V came to 2 bases and at J to 8 bases, leaving 2 bases not matched to a gene. The CDR3 sequence is 14 residues long. The germline CDR1 and CDR2 sequences are SGHTA and FQGTGA. CDR3 in DNA: TGTGCCAGCAGCTTAGGGACTAGCGGCGATGAGCAGTTCTTC. This gives the protein CASSLGTSGDEQFF. Full variable domain (remainder filled in from reference TRBV7-3 and TRBJ2-1): GAGVSQTPSNKVTEKGKYVELRCDPISGHTALYWYRQSLGQGPEFLIYFQGTGAADDSGLPNDRFFAVRPEGSVSTLKIQRTERGDSAVYLCASSLGTSGDEQFFGPGTRLTVL.

The chain employs TRBV11-3 and TRBJ1-1; no definite D call. The V end lost 5 bases, the J end lost 2 bases, and 21 bases lay between the germline ends. The CDR3 is 17 residues long. Germline CDR1 and CDR2: SGHNT and YENEEA. CDR3 in amino acids: CASSPVFLAVSNTEAFF. DNA of the CDR3: TGTGCCAGCAGCCCCGTTTTCCTCGCGGTCTCAAACACTGAAGCTTTCTTT.

The gene calls are TRBV19 and TRBJ2-1; the D gene is possibly TRBD1 (5 bases). The V gene's germline CDR1 is LNHDA and CDR2 SQIVND (reference sequence). There are 15 residues in the CDR3. V was shortened by 4 bases and J by 5 bases, with 15 bases between the two germline ends. For the CDR3, the DNA is TGTGCCAGTAGTAGACAGAGGCCCAAGGACAATGAGCAGTTCTTC. Encoded protein: CASSRQRPKDNEQFF.

The chain employs TRBV18 and TRBJ1-1, with 8 positions matching TRBD1. Trimming removed 2 bases from V and 4 bases from J; junction bases left unmatched: 9. Germline V gene lookup returns CDR1 KGHSH and CDR2 LQKENI. The CDR3 loop spans 16 amino acids. The CDR3, as DNA: TGTGCCAGCTCACCAGTTGGCCACAGGGGGGCCACTGAAGCTTTCTTT. Translated, it gives CASSPVGHRGATEAFF.

The chain couples TRBV21-1 to TRBJ1-1; TRBD1 was called by the table and not checked on the DNA. TRBV21-1 is labeled a pseudogene. There are 20 residues in the CDR3. The CDR3 nucleotides are TGTGCCAGCAGCAAAGGGGGCACTTGGGACAGGGGGCGGGAAGGCACTGAAGCTTTCTTT. This gives the protein CASSKGGTWDRGREGTEAFF.

The rearrangement joins TRBV6-6 to TRBJ1-1; D gene uncertain. The V gene lost 3 bases and the J gene lost 0 bases, with 8 bases spanning the gap. The germline CDR1 and CDR2 sequences are MNHNY and SVGAGI (reference sequence). The CDR3 sequence is 14 residues long. CDR3 in DNA: TGTGCCAGCAGTTATGGGCCTCTGAACACTGAAGCTTTCTTT. Protein product: CASSYGPLNTEAFF.

In DNA, the CDR3 is TGTGCCAGCAGTCCAAACCAGGGGGCTGAGCCCCAGCATTTT. Encoded protein: CASSPNQGAEPQHF. V usage is TRBV27 and J usage is TRBJ1-5; 8 bases are shared with TRBD1. The CDR3 loop spans 14 amino acids. Germline V gene lookup returns CDR1 MNHEY and CDR2 SMNVEV (reference sequence). V was clipped by 5 bases and J by 8 bases; unmatched bases: 8.

In its sample, this clone was seen once. The rearrangement joins TRBV7-2 to TRBJ1-2; TRBD1 matches at 8 bases. Germline lookup yields CDR1 SGHTA and CDR2 FQGNSA. There are 15 residues in the CDR3. V was clipped by 5 bases and J by 6 bases; unmatched bases: 11. For the CDR3, the DNA is TGTGCCAGCAGCAACTACAGGGGGTATATGGATGGCTACACCTTC. It encodes CASSNYRGYMDGYTF.

The V and J genes are TRBV7-9 and TRBJ2-1; 8 positions match TRBD2. This CDR3 has 16 amino acids. Germline values: CDR1 SEHNR, CDR2 FQNEAQ (reference sequence). With V trimmed by 1 base and J by 6 bases, 8 bases remained unmatched. CDR3 region: CASSLDRPRGGNEQFF. The CDR3 DNA sequence: TGTGCCAGCAGCTTAGACCGCCCACGGGGGGGCAATGAGCAGTTCTTC.

This clone showed up just once. CDR3 nucleotides: TGTGCCAGCAGTGACAGGGACAGGGGCGGCTACACCTTC. Protein sequence: CASSDRDRGGYTF. The J gene is TRBJ1-2, the V gene TRBV2; 10 bases map to TRBD1. The V segment lost 3 bases and the J segment 8 bases; nucleotides outside the gene matches: 3. This CDR3 is 13 amino acids long. The germline CDR1 and CDR2 sequences are SNHLY and FYNNEI.

V is TRBV3-1 (or the pseudogene TRBV3-2) and J is TRBJ1-2; unclear D gene. The CDR3 totals 12 residues. With 2 bases removed from V and 5 bases from J, the gap between germline ends came to 6 bases. Germline V gene lookup returns CDR1 LGHDT and CDR2 YNNKEL (reference sequence). The CDR3 sequence is CASSQSGYGYTF. CDR3 sequence (DNA): TGTGCCAGCAGCCAATCCGGGTATGGCTACACCTTC.

The chain is built from TRBV27 and TRBJ2-3, with a possible D match to TRBD2 (5 bases). V was pared by 8 bases and J by 1 base, with 19 bases between. Germline V gene data show CDR1 as MNHEY and CDR2 as SMNVEV (reference sequence). CDR3 length equals 16 residues. CDR3 loop: CASHAPRGIGTDTQYF. The CDR3 DNA reads as TGTGCCAGCCATGCCCCTAGAGGGATCGGCACAGATACGCAGTATTTT.

The chain recombines TRBV11-2 with TRBJ1-5; TRBD1 aligns across 7 bases. V lost 3 bases, J lost 7 bases, and 3 bases stayed unmatched. Germline CDR1 is SGHAT and CDR2 is FQNNGV. The length of the CDR3 is 13 residues. The CDR3 DNA follows: TGTGCCAGCAGCTTCGGGACAGCCCAGCCCCAGCATTTT. Protein product: CASSFGTAQPQHF.

This chain joins TRBV7-8 and TRBJ2-7; D is possibly TRBD1 or TRBD2 (6 bases each). Germline CDR1 is SGHVS and CDR2 is FQNEAQ. V was trimmed by 0 bases and J by 7 bases, leaving 16 bases between them. CDR3 length equals 15 residues. CDR3 bases: TGTGCCAGCAGCTTAGCTGAGGGGGGCCTGCGGGAGCAGTACTTC. Its protein product is CASSLAEGGLREQYF.

The chain has TRBV7-2 and TRBJ1-1; D unresolved. This CDR3 is built from 13 residues. The V gene's germline CDR1 is SGHTA and CDR2 FQGNSA. V shed 5 bases and J shed 8 bases, with 15 bases lying between them. As DNA, the CDR3 is TGTGCCAGCAGCACCGACCGATACCTAGAAGCTTTCTTT. Protein: CASSTDRYLEAFF.